This TCR beta chain emerged from a study of cytomegalovirus exposure and HLA in healthy donors. Across the study: T cells numbering around 190 million yielded approximately 100 million unique TCR beta sequences in an earlier analysis.

Vbeta (60) and Jbeta (13) primers were used in the PCR. Assay used: immunoSEQ multiplex PCR; TCRdb lists only in-frame clones, some missing. The sample includes around 67,000 clones, 55% to 70% seen only once; the top ten take 3% to 3.5%. The CDR3 is 16 residues long. Germline lookup yields CDR1 SGHTA and CDR2 FQGTGA. V lost 6 bases and J lost 1; bases outside the gene matches: 3. Healthy bone marrow donors supplied every sample. This clonotype originated in a woman in her fifties or sixties in good health and CMV-seronegative. This chain uses TRBV7-3 with TRBJ2-1; 13 bases align to TRBD2. Sequenced input: PBMCs. Written as DNA, the CDR3 is TGTGCCAGCAGTCAACTAGCGGGAGGGTCCTACAATGAGCAGTTCTTC. Amino acids: CASSQLAGGSYNEQFF.